Below are 5 T cell receptor beta chains sequenced from a single sample in a study of response to subunit inactivated influenza vaccine. TCRdb called the RT-PCR reads again in MiXCR, with one record for every CDR3 protein. This table holds approximately 490,000 distinct CDR3 sequences, approximately 7.2% found once. The sequencing used PBMCs from blood, collected less than 30 months after vaccination. These receptors were taken from a man aged 45 to 70 who received an inactivated influenza vaccine.

This clonotype has ten or more counts. CDR3 sequence: CASSLGTSGVGNEQFF. In DNA form, the CDR3 reads TGTGCCAGCTCCCTTGGGACTAGCGGAGTCGGGAATGAGCAGTTCTTC. V usage is TRBV18 and J usage is TRBJ2-1, with TRBD2 identical over 11 bases. V gave up 6 bases and J gave up 7 bases; unmatched junction bases: 11. The CDR3 loop spans 16 amino acids. In germline, CDR1 is KGHSH, CDR2 LQKENI.

A few counts support this clonotype. This sequence joins TRBV7-9 and TRBJ2-3; D call uncertain. The CDR3 is made up of 15 amino acids. V lost 3 bases, J lost 6 bases, and 16 bases lay in between. Germline CDR1 SEHNR, CDR2 FQNEAQ (reference sequence). CDR3: CASSFPLVTSDTQYF. Here the CDR3 DNA reads TGTGCCAGCAGCTTCCCCTTGGTGACTTCGGATACGCAGTATTTT.

V is TRBV11-2 and J is TRBJ2-3; tentative D call: TRBD1 (5 bases). CDR1 and CDR2 (germline): SGHAT, FQNNGV. The CDR3 has 15 residues. The ends were cut back, 5 bases at V and 2 bases at J, with 14 bases in the middle. The chain's CDR3 is CASSLQDGLTDTQYF. Written as DNA, the CDR3 is TGTGCCAGCAGCCTACAGGATGGGCTCACAGATACGCAGTATTTT. Filled out from reference TRBV11-2 and TRBJ2-3, the complete variable domain reads EAGVAQSPRYKIIEKRQSVAFWCNPISGHATLYWYQQILGQGPKLLIQFQNNGVVDDSQLPKDRFSAERLKGVDSTLKIQPAKLEDSAVYLCASSLQDGLTDTQYFGPGTRLTVL.

The J gene is TRBJ2-7, the V gene TRBV12-3 or TRBV12-4; D is perhaps TRBD1 or TRBD2 (6 bases each). V lost 3 bases to trimming and J lost 2 bases, with 14 bases between them. The CDR3 totals 15 residues. CDR3 DNA sequence: TGTGCCAGCAGTTTCTTTCGGGGGCTTGCCTACGAGCAGTACTTC. Translating gives CASSFFRGLAYEQYF.

This clonotype was observed many times. The chain joins TRBV29-1 to TRBJ2-7; D gene ambiguous. The germline V gene has CDR1 SQVTM and CDR2 ANQGSEA. The CDR3 sequence is 13 residues long. The V end lost 6 bases, the J end lost 5 bases, and 17 bases lay between the germline ends. As DNA, the CDR3 is TGCAGCGTGGTACAAGGCTGGGTGGACGAGCAGTACTTC. This gives the protein CSVVQGWVDEQYF.